This T cell receptor beta chain stems from a study of patients and donors after allogeneic stem cell transplantation. MiXCR, run by TCRdb on the RT-PCR reads, gives a single entry per CDR3 protein. The sample records approximately 200,000 distinct CDR3 sequences, roughly 14% being singletons. This clonotype was recorded at least ten times. The CDR3 sequence is 14 residues long. With 1 base removed from V and 8 bases from J, the gap between germline ends came to 12 bases. In germline, CDR1 is SNHLY, CDR2 FYNNEI. The rearrangement uses TRBV2 and TRBJ1-5, with D possibly matching TRBD1 (6 bases). Input material: blood, either unsorted or a sorted T cell fraction (not recorded which). This clonotype was obtained from a human donor who was either an allogeneic HSCT recipient or a stem cell or donor lymphocyte infusion donor (not recorded which). It is not recorded whose cells these are; they may come from a transplant donor. CDR3 nucleotide sequence: TGTGCCAGCAGTGAAGGGACAGCGCGGGAGCCCCAGCATTTT. It codes for CASSEGTAREPQHF.